The 28 T cell receptor beta chains listed next were all sequenced from one sample in a study of breast tumors, draining lymph nodes, adjacent tissues. A single record per CDR3 protein comes from TCRdb applying MiXCR to the multiplex PCR reads. The sample has 13,000 or so distinct CDR3 sequences; roughly 60% are singletons. The sample consisted of tumor-adjacent breast tissue. These receptors were collected from a female donor with breast cancer. Some clones in this sample may be carry-over from other donors' samples.

CDR3 DNA sequence: TGTGCCAGTAGAACCCAACAGGGGAAAAGGGCTTGGAATCAGCCCCAGCATTTT. Translating gives CASRTQQGKRAWNQPQHF. This chain joins TRBV19 and TRBJ1-5, with TRBD1 matching 7 bases. The J segment lost 4 bases and the V segment lost 6 bases, leaving 18 bases of the junction unmatched. CDR1 is LNHDA, CDR2 SQIVND, per germline (reference sequence). The CDR3 spans 18 residues.

This clonotype rates as medium-sized (0.01 to 0.1%). The rearrangement links TRBV7-2 to TRBJ1-2; 8 bases agree with TRBD1. The germline V gene has CDR1 SGHTA and CDR2 FQGNSA. The CDR3 is 15 amino acids. V lost 5 bases and J lost 4; bases outside the gene matches: 9. The CDR3 loop reads CASSPQTGAGYGYTF. DNA of the CDR3: TGTGCCAGCAGCCCACAGACAGGGGCGGGCTATGGCTACACCTTC.

This chain uses TRBV6-5 with TRBJ2-3, with D possibly matching TRBD1 (5 bases). This CDR3 is built from 14 residues. CDR1 and CDR2 from the germline V gene are MNHEY and SVGAGI. V dropped 4 bases and J dropped 2 bases, with 10 bases sitting between them. The CDR3 coding sequence is TGTGCCAGCAGTTCTGACAGCCTCACAGATACGCAGTATTTT. Translated: CASSSDSLTDTQYF.

This clonotype was picked up one time. The J gene is TRBJ1-5, the V gene TRBV5-5, with D hard to call. The CDR3 consists of 15 residues. Germline CDR1 reads SGHKS; CDR2 reads YYEKEE (reference sequence). The V gene lost 1 base and the J gene lost 2 bases, with 10 bases spanning the gap. The CDR3 is CASSLSFTGNQPQHF. The CDR3 DNA is TGTGCCAGCAGCTTGTCTTTCACAGGCAATCAGCCCCAGCATTTT.

This clonotype occurred many times. The rearrangement links TRBV6-5 to TRBJ2-1; TRBD2 matches 14 bases. The CDR3 contains 16 residues. The germline CDR1 and CDR2 sequences are MNHEY and SVGAGI. Trimming removed 5 bases from V and 9 bases from J; junction bases left unmatched: 9. The CDR3 DNA is TGTGCCAGCAGTCACGGCAAGGGACTAGCGGGAGCTGAGCAGTTCTTC. Encoded protein: CASSHGKGLAGAEQFF.

This clonotype is medium-sized. This chain uses TRBV11-2 with TRBJ2-3; 10 bases line up with TRBD2. This CDR3 comprises 16 residues. Germline loops: CDR1 SGHAT, CDR2 FQNNGV. V shed 1 base and J 1 base; nucleotides not matched to a gene: 2. This CDR3 is CASSLVLAGGTDTQYF. The CDR3 coding sequence is TGTGCCAGCAGCTTAGTTCTAGCGGGAGGCACAGATACGCAGTATTTT.

The chain is built from TRBV25-1 and TRBJ1-4; TRBD1 agrees at 9 bases. The junction had 6 bases not matched to a gene; V was cut back by 1 base and J by 0 bases. This CDR3 is 18 amino acids long. Germline V lookup: CDR1 MGHDK, CDR2 SYGVNS. CDR3: CASSESDRGFATNEKLFF. In DNA form, the CDR3 reads TGTGCCAGCAGTGAATCGGACAGGGGCTTTGCAACTAATGAAAAACTGTTTTTT.

This clonotype rates as medium-sized. The chain uses TRBV6-2 or TRBV6-3 and TRBJ2-7, with D possibly matching TRBD1 (6 bases). This CDR3 has 12 residues. Germline CDR1 MNHEY, CDR2 SVGEGT. Trimming took 5 bases from V and 6 from J, leaving 11 bases between them. For the CDR3, the DNA is TGTGCCAGCAGTGGTCGCAGGGGCGAGCAGTACTTC. Translated: CASSGRRGEQYF.

This clonotype was observed a handful of times. The chain employs TRBV27 and TRBJ2-1, with 8 bases fitting TRBD2. Germline lookup yields CDR1 MNHEY and CDR2 SMNVEV (reference sequence). Losses at the gene ends were 6 bases for V and 2 bases for J; bases not matched to a gene: 6. This CDR3 is 15 amino acids long. The CDR3 DNA reads as TGTGCCAGCAGGATTACTAGCGGACCCTACAATGAGCAGTTCTTC. This sequence encodes CASRITSGPYNEQFF.

This chain links TRBV7-8 with TRBJ2-7; 15 bases are a match to TRBD2. Germline CDR1 SGHVS, CDR2 FQNEAQ. The CDR3 is 14 amino acids. The J segment lost 6 bases and the V segment lost 5 bases, leaving 2 bases of the junction unmatched. CDR3 protein: CASSGLAGGLEQYF. The CDR3 DNA reads as TGTGCCAGCAGCGGACTAGCGGGAGGGCTCGAGCAGTACTTC.

This chain joins TRBV24-1 and TRBJ2-5; D possibly uses TRBD1 or TRBD2 (5 bases each). V lost 3 bases to trimming and J lost 2 bases, with 12 bases between them. This CDR3 spans 15 amino acids. From germline, CDR1 is KGHDR and CDR2 SFDVKD. CDR3 in DNA: TGTGCCACCAGTGATCGGAGATGGGGGCAAGAGACCCAGTACTTC. Amino acid sequence: CATSDRRWGQETQYF.

The chain links TRBV20-1 to TRBJ2-5; 8 bases line up with TRBD1. Germline-derived CDR1 and CDR2 are DFQATT and SNEGSKA (reference sequence). The V gene end was trimmed by 3 bases and the J gene end by 11 bases; junction bases not matched to a gene: 17. The CDR3 is 15 amino acids. The CDR3 sequence: CSASQTGDSTDTQYF. The DNA for the CDR3 is TGCAGTGCTAGCCAGACAGGGGATAGCACAGATACGCAGTACTTC.

This rearrangement joins TRBV29-1 to TRBJ2-1; D uncertain. Trimming cost V 3 bases and J 11 bases, with 11 bases left between them. Looked up from germline, CDR1 is SQVTM and CDR2 is ANQGSEA. The CDR3 extends over 11 amino acids. This CDR3 reads CSVDTAAKQFF. CDR3 bases: TGCAGCGTTGACACGGCGGCTAAGCAGTTCTTC.

This chain links TRBV14 with TRBJ1-2, with 10 bases fitting TRBD1. The length of the CDR3 is 13 residues. CDR1 and CDR2 (germline): SGHDN, FVKESK. V lost 4 bases to trimming and J lost 6 bases; unmatched junction nucleotides: 2. Written as DNA, the CDR3 is TGTGCCAGCAGCCGAGGACAGGGGGATGGCTACACCTTC. This gives the protein CASSRGQGDGYTF.

The chain recombines TRBV5-4 with TRBJ1-1, with 10 positions matching TRBD1. With V trimmed by 4 bases and J by 9 bases, 3 bases remained unmatched. Germline V gene lookup returns CDR1 SGHNT and CDR2 YYREEE (reference sequence). CDR3 length equals 12 residues. For the CDR3, the DNA is TGTGCCAGCAGCGGGGACAGGGGTAAAGCTTTCTTT. Amino acid sequence: CASSGDRGKAFF.

Worth noting for this clonotype: A much larger clone is a single base away; this may be a read error. The chain has TRBV9 and TRBJ1-1; D may be TRBD1 (5 bases). Germline loops: CDR1 SGDLS, CDR2 YYNGEE. This CDR3 has 14 residues. CDR3 amino acids: CAGSVSGGFTEAFF. The CDR3, as DNA: TGTGCCGGCAGCGTATCGGGGGGATTCACTGAAGCTTTCTTT.

In this sample, this clonotype turned up many times. This sequence joins TRBV5-4 and TRBJ2-7; TRBD1 matches 7 bases. The ends lost 5 bases at V and 7 bases at J; junction bases unmatched: 12. The CDR3 is 14 residues long. Germline loops: CDR1 SGHNT, CDR2 YYREEE (reference sequence). CDR3 region: CASSKVTGLGEQYF. In DNA, the CDR3 is TGTGCCAGCAGTAAGGTGACAGGGCTTGGGGAGCAGTACTTC.

This chain links TRBV19 with TRBJ1-2, with D perhaps TRBD1 (6 bases). The CDR3 totals 14 residues. V lost 5 bases, J lost 6 bases, and 16 bases lay in between. From germline, CDR1 is LNHDA and CDR2 SQIVND (reference sequence). The CDR3 DNA reads TGTGCCAGTAGTGAAGGGCAGGGGTTCAATGGCTACACCTTC. This encodes CASSEGQGFNGYTF.

To note about this clonotype: The conserved phenylalanine or tryptophan is not found at the CDR3 terminus, so this likely reflects a read error. The DNA is left out, because the CDR3 cannot be placed on it with certainty; the CDR3 is given as TCRdb lists it. The genes are TRBV19 and TRBJ2-7; TRBD2, the table's D call, was not compared with the DNA. The CDR3 contains 8 residues when both ends are counted. The germline gives CDR1 LNHDA, CDR2 SQIVND (reference sequence). CDR3 loop: CASRIVGG.

This clonotype has just one count. The chain employs TRBV10-3 and TRBJ1-2; tentative D call: TRBD1 (5 bases). V was trimmed by 2 bases and J by 4 bases, leaving 11 bases between them. This CDR3 has 14 amino acids. CDR1 is ENHRY, CDR2 SYGVKD, per germline. CDR3 in amino acids: CAISEEQAFYGYTF. The CDR3 DNA sequence: TGTGCCATCAGTGAGGAACAGGCTTTCTATGGCTACACCTTC.

V usage is TRBV10-3 and J usage is TRBJ1-1, with D uncertain. The germline V and J ends were trimmed by 6 bases and 4 bases, with 15 bases remaining between them. This CDR3 has 14 residues. Germline assignment: CDR1 ENHRY and CDR2 SYGVKD. The CDR3 loop is CAIRHTAEGTEAFF. For the CDR3, the DNA is TGTGCCATCAGGCACACAGCCGAGGGCACTGAAGCTTTCTTT.

Written as DNA, the CDR3 is TGTGCCAGCAGCTCAGGGGGCAACACAGATACGCAGTATTTT. It codes for CASSSGGNTDTQYF. The V gene is TRBV5-4, the J gene TRBJ2-3, with 8 bases identical to TRBD1. Germline values: CDR1 SGHNT, CDR2 YYREEE (reference sequence). J lost 2 bases, V lost 3 bases, and 2 bases had no gene match. The CDR3 sequence is 14 residues long.

The chain is built from TRBV29-1 and TRBJ1-2; no clear D. The CDR3 is 11 amino acids. The germline V and J ends were trimmed by 4 bases and 7 bases, with 10 bases remaining between them. Per the germline V gene, CDR1 is SQVTM and CDR2 is ANQGSEA. CDR3 residues: CSVGGGSGYTF. For the CDR3, the DNA is TGCAGCGTTGGGGGTGGGTCTGGCTACACCTTC.

The chain joins TRBV7-2 to TRBJ1-4, with D unclear. The germline V and J ends were trimmed by 6 bases and 15 bases, with 23 bases remaining between them. The germline CDR1 and CDR2 sequences are SGHTA and FQGNSA. The CDR3 covers 14 residues. CDR3 loop: CASRPPRTTENMFF. The DNA of the CDR3 is TGTGCCAGCAGACCACCCCGGACGACTGAAAACATGTTTTTT.

This clonotype was observed at least ten times. This sequence joins TRBV12-3 or TRBV12-4 and TRBJ2-1; 8 bases are shared with TRBD2. The CDR3 sequence is 14 residues long. V shed 6 bases and J 6 bases; nucleotides not matched to a gene: 7. CDR3 residues: CASSFTGTSNEQFF. In DNA form, the CDR3 reads TGTGCCAGCAGCTTCACCGGGACTAGCAATGAGCAGTTCTTC.

This clonotype was counted a few times. This chain uses TRBV7-9 with TRBJ2-3; TRBD2 agrees at 16 bases. The CDR3 has 16 amino acids. V shed 10 bases and J 4 bases; nucleotides not matched to a gene: 8. CDR1 is SEHNR and CDR2 is FQNEAQ in the germline V gene (reference sequence). The CDR3 loop is CATGLAGGLAADTQYF. CDR3 sequence (DNA): TGTGCCACGGGACTAGCGGGAGGGTTAGCGGCAGATACGCAGTATTTT.

This clonotype is medium-sized within its sample. The chain has TRBV12-5 and TRBJ2-7; maybe TRBD2 (5 bases). The CDR3 totals 14 residues. Trimming left V 6 bases short and J 6 bases short, with 18 bases between. CDR1 and CDR2 (germline): LGHNT, FRNRAP. In DNA, the CDR3 is TGTGCTAGTGGCTGGTCGGGGTCTGGCCCCGAGCAGTACTTC. Amino acid sequence: CASGWSGSGPEQYF. The full variable domain, completed using reference TRBV12-5 and TRBJ2-7, is DARVTQTPRHKVTEMGQEVTMRCQPILGHNTVFWYRQTMMQGLELLAYFRNRAPLDDSGMPKDRFSAEMPDATLATLKIQPSEPRDSAVYFCASGWSGSGPEQYFGPGTRLTVT.

The table lists this clonotype with a few counts. Sequence at one end of the junction differs from germline and may be a read error. CDR3 DNA: TGTGCCAGCAGTGAGTCCACCCGCTCCAACGAGCAGTACTTC. This encodes CASSESTRSNEQYF. The chain carries TRBV2 and TRBJ2-7; unclear D gene. The CDR3 is made up of 14 amino acids. From germline, CDR1 is SNHLY and CDR2 FYNNEI.